One sample yielded the 15 T cell receptor beta chains listed below, sequenced in a study of identifying expanded T cells in peripheral blood (dated by TCRdb to between 2017 and 2020). The library came from the immunoSEQ multiplex PCR assay. TCRdb stores this immuneACCESS table with in-frame sequences only. Part of the clones is absent; in the studies checked, under half of the shortfall reflects unresolved V genes, and no reason is known for the rest. Across this sample there are some 100,000 clones, with around 85% seen only once. The top ten constitute about 15% of the sample. Input material: blood. The receptors here all came from a person between 18 and 70 years old in good health.

Notes on this clone: One end of the junction varies from germline; a read error may be responsible. The chain combines TRBV19 with TRBJ1-5; D is unresolved. Germline-derived CDR1 and CDR2 are LNHDA and SQIVND (reference sequence). The CDR3 consists of 13 residues. CDR3 sequence reads: CASSGRSTQPQHF. CDR3 in DNA: TGTGCCAGTAGCGGTCGAAGCACTCAGCCCCAGCATTTT.

The CDR3 loop reads CASSSWTRGNTEAFF. CDR3 sequence (DNA): TGTGCCAGCAGCTCCTGGACCCGGGGTAACACTGAAGCTTTCTTT. The chain employs TRBV7-9 and TRBJ1-1; D remains ambiguous. V lost 4 bases and J 2 bases, leaving 14 bases between the germline ends. The CDR3 length is 15 residues. Germline-derived CDR1 and CDR2 are SEHNR and FQNEAQ (reference sequence). Drawing the rest from reference TRBV7-9 and TRBJ1-1, the complete variable domain is DTGVSQNPRHKITKRGQNVTFRCDPISEHNRLYWYRQTLGQGPEFLTYFQNEAQLEKSRLLSDRFSAERPKGSFSTLEIQRTEQGDSAMYLCASSSWTRGNTEAFFGQGTRLTVV.

The chain joins TRBV11-1 to TRBJ1-2; possibly TRBD1 for D (5 bases). The CDR3 sequence is 13 residues long. Germline V lookup: CDR1 SGHAT, CDR2 FQDESV (reference sequence). Trimming stripped 0 bases from V and 7 bases from J, with 9 bases between. CDR3 sequence reads: CASSLAPGRGYTF. The CDR3 region has the DNA TGTGCCAGCAGCTTAGCCCCGGGACGTGGCTACACCTTC.

This chain connects TRBV4-1 to TRBJ2-3, with 8 bases that match TRBD2. CDR1 and CDR2 (germline): MGHRA, YSYEKL. Trimming cost V 2 bases and J 2 bases; bases outside gene matches: 6. The CDR3 runs to 16 residues. CDR3 sequence (DNA): TGCGCCAGCAGCCAAACGGTAGCGGGGTCCACAGATACGCAGTATTTT. As protein: CASSQTVAGSTDTQYF.

The genes are TRBV5-4 and TRBJ2-1; D unclear. CDR1 and CDR2 (germline): SGHNT, YYREEE (reference sequence). Deletions cut 4 bases from V and 10 bases from J, with 15 bases between. The CDR3 length is 13 residues. The CDR3, as DNA: TGTGCCAGCAGCGCCTCACCCGCTGAGGAGCAGTTCTTC. This translates into CASSASPAEEQFF. Using reference TRBV5-4 and TRBJ2-1 for the parts outside the CDR3, the full variable domain is ETGVTQSPTHLIKTRGQQVTLRCSSQSGHNTVSWYQQALGQGPQFIFQYYREEENGRGNFPPRFSGLQFPNYSSELNVNALELDDSALYLCASSASPAEEQFFGPGTRLTVL.

The V call is TRBV29-1, the J call TRBJ1-6, with D unresolved. The CDR3 is 13 residues long. Germline lookup yields CDR1 SQVTM and CDR2 ANQGSEA. V lost 0 bases to trimming and J lost 10 bases, with 10 bases between them. The CDR3 reads CSVEEGIGSPLHF. CDR3 DNA: TGCAGCGTTGAAGAGGGAATCGGATCACCCCTCCACTTT. Full variable domain (remainder filled in from reference TRBV29-1 and TRBJ1-6): SAVISQKPSRDICQRGTSLTIQCQVDSQVTMMFWYRQQPGQSLTLIATANQGSEATYESGFVIDKFPISRPNLTFSTLTVSNMSPEDSSIYLCSVEEGIGSPLHFGNGTRLTVT.

The chain joins TRBV7-9 to TRBJ2-1, with a weak D call TRBD1 (6 bases). The germline V and J ends were trimmed by 2 bases and 8 bases, with 10 bases remaining between them. The germline CDR1 and CDR2 sequences are SEHNR and FQNEAQ (reference sequence). The CDR3 has 13 amino acids. CDR3 amino acids: CASSLFSGDEQFF. The CDR3 region has the DNA TGTGCCAGCAGCTTATTTTCAGGGGATGAGCAGTTCTTC.

The chain links TRBV5-4 to TRBJ1-4; D is perhaps TRBD1 (6 bases). Germline V gene sequence: CDR1 SGHNT, CDR2 YYREEE (reference sequence). V was clipped by 4 bases and J by 3 bases, with 10 bases between them. CDR3 length equals 14 residues. The CDR3 nucleotides are TGTGCCAGCAGCCCGGGACAACCTAATGAAAAACTGTTTTTT. This sequence encodes CASSPGQPNEKLFF. The variable domain in full, with the rest retrieved from reference TRBV5-4 and TRBJ1-4, is ETGVTQSPTHLIKTRGQQVTLRCSSQSGHNTVSWYQQALGQGPQFIFQYYREEENGRGNFPPRFSGLQFPNYSSELNVNALELDDSALYLCASSPGQPNEKLFFGSGTQLSVL.

This clone has a handful of counts. The chain couples TRBV14 to TRBJ1-6; TRBD1 matches 9 bases. CDR3 length: 15 residues. CDR1 and CDR2 from the germline V gene are SGHDN and FVKESK. V shed 4 bases and J 7 bases; nucleotides not matched to a gene: 5. CDR3 sequence: CASSLQTGGNSPLHF. DNA for the CDR3: TGTGCCAGCAGCCTTCAGACAGGGGGGAATTCACCCCTCCACTTT.

This clone was picked up one time. This sequence joins TRBV28 and TRBJ1-5; D gene uncertain. Looked up from germline, CDR1 is MDHEN and CDR2 is SYDVKM. V was shortened by 7 bases and J by 2 bases, with 18 bases between the two germline ends. The CDR3 is 16 residues long. The CDR3 coding sequence is TGTGCCAGCAATAGACGGGCCGCCCAAGGCAATCAGCCCCAGCATTTT. Translating gives CASNRRAAQGNQPQHF. Based on the CDR3 plus reference TRBV28 and TRBJ1-5, the full variable domain is DVKVTQSSRYLVKRTGEKVFLECVQDMDHENMFWYRQDPGLGLRLIYFSYDVKMKEKGDIPEGYSVSREKKERFSLILESASTNQTSMYLCASNRRAAQGNQPQHFGDGTRLSIL.

The chain is built from TRBV10-2 and TRBJ2-1, with 7 bases aligning to TRBD1. The trim removed 9 bases at V and 9 bases at J, leaving 14 bases unmatched. The CDR3 covers 14 residues. Looked up from germline, CDR1 is WSHSY and CDR2 is SAAADI. The CDR3 nucleotides read TGCGCCAGGATCAGGACAGGCCCCTCGAGTGAGCAGTTCTTC. Residues: CARIRTGPSSEQFF.

This chain links TRBV14 with TRBJ2-2; no clear D gene. In germline, CDR1 is SGHDN, CDR2 FVKESK. CDR3 length: 15 amino acids. Trimming left V 1 base short and J 1 base short, with 7 bases between. DNA for the CDR3: TGTGCCAGCAGCCAAGGGCCGGGGAACACCGGGGAGCTGTTTTTT. This encodes CASSQGPGNTGELFF.

This sequence joins TRBV4-2 and TRBJ2-1; 10 nucleotides align to TRBD2. The V segment lost 4 bases and the J segment 3 bases; nucleotides outside the gene matches: 6. The CDR3 runs 16 residues. CDR1 and CDR2 (germline): LGHNA, YNFKEQ. CDR3 in amino acids: CASSRGTSADYNEQFF. The DNA of the CDR3 is TGTGCCAGCAGCCGCGGGACTAGCGCTGACTACAATGAGCAGTTCTTC.

The chain is built from TRBV11-2 and TRBJ1-1; unclear D gene. Germline lookup yields CDR1 SGHAT and CDR2 FQNNGV. V shed 3 bases and J shed 0 bases, with 11 bases lying between them. The CDR3 loop spans 15 amino acids. CDR3 DNA sequence: TGTGCCAGCAGCTTGAGTTTCCTCATGAACACTGAAGCTTTCTTT. Its translation is CASSLSFLMNTEAFF.

The chain recombines TRBV7-9 with TRBJ1-1; TRBD1 matches at 11 bases. With 4 bases clipped from V and 3 bases from J, the junction kept 4 bases outside the gene matches. Germline V lookup: CDR1 SEHNR, CDR2 FQNEAQ (reference sequence). The CDR3 loop spans 15 amino acids. DNA for the CDR3: TGTGCCAGCAGCTCGGGACAGGGGGATGACACTGAAGCTTTCTTT. Protein sequence: CASSSGQGDDTEAFF.